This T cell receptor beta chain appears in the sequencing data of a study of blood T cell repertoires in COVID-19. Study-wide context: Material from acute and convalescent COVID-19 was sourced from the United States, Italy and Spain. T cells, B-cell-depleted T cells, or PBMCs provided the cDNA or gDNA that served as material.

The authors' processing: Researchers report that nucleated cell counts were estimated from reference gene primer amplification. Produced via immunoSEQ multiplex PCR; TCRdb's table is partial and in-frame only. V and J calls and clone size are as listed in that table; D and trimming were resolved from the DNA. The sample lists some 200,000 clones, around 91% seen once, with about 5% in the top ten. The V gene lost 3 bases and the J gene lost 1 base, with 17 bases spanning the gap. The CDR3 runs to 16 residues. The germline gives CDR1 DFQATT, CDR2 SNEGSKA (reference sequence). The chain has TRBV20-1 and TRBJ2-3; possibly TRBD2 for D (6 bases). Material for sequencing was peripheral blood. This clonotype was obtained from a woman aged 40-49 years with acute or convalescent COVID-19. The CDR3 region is CSASGLLGGGTDTQYF. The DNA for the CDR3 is TGCAGTGCTAGTGGTCTCCTGGGCGGGGGCACAGATACGCAGTATTTT.